This TCR beta chain comes out of a study of a mutant IDH1 vaccine in newly diagnosed glioma. Study as a whole: Administration of eight vaccinations to patients took place in weeks 1, 3, 5, 7, 11, 15, 19, 23. The study started vaccination 4-6 weeks after radiotherapy alone, or with temozolomide cycles. It was radiotherapy, temozolomide, or both that patients received previously, with most receiving both.

TCRdb's copy holds only in-frame clones and misses some; the assay was immunoSEQ multiplex PCR. There are 55,000 or so clones in the sample; 75% to 95% occur only once, and roughly 2.3% lies in the top ten. Time point given: week 11, during vaccination. With topical imiquimod, each dose of the vaccine consisted of 300 ug of mutant IDH1 20-mer peptide. Germline V gives CDR1 SSHAT, CDR2 FNYEAQ (reference sequence). This CDR3 region has 17 residues. As for this clone: Its antigen is undetermined. Compared with germline, one end of the junction differs, possibly owing to a read error.

This chain uses TRBV7-7 with TRBJ1-6, with no clear D. This TCR came from a man aged 45-65 years with glioma. Sequenced material: PBMCs, taken from a glioma patient whose treatment included an IDH1 peptide vaccine. CDR3 protein: CASSPSRVIAYNSPLHF. In nucleotides, the CDR3 is TGTGCTAGCAGCCCCAGCCGTGTGATTGCCTATAATTCACCCCTCCACTTT.